The clone carrying this T cell receptor beta chain showed up just a few times. The antigen is undetermined. The source of the sample is a study of T cells in Graves' hyperthyroidism and ophthalmopathy. Study results and caveats: Most thyroid clonotypes expanded above 0.001 appeared in blood too. Model-based prediction identified ophthalmopathy a median 6.5 months prior to its onset.

TCR beta CDR3 regions were amplified from RNA transcripts. RT-PCR in the first round (using the HTBI primer set) targeted the TCR CDR3. In TCRdb, the multiplex PCR reads were re-called with MiXCR into one record per CDR3 protein. The sample consists of under 600,000 distinct CDR3 sequences, about 16% of them appearing once. The CDR3 is 14 residues long. Per germline, CDR1 MNHNS and CDR2 SASEGT. V was shortened by 6 bases and J by 7 bases, with 18 bases between the two germline ends. Orbital computed tomography, thyroid ultrasound, serum thyroxine and TRAb, and clinical symptoms together informed the diagnoses. Using 10 ml of fresh peripheral blood, PBMCs were prepared.

The V gene is TRBV6-1, the J gene TRBJ1-2, with D possibly matching TRBD1 (6 bases). The specimen was blood. The TCR sequence derives from a woman aged 40 to 50 with Graves' ophthalmopathy. CDR3 sequence: CASSPRPQGGGYTF. DNA of the CDR3: TGTGCCAGCAGCCCACGCCCACAGGGAGGTGGCTACACCTTC.